The 27 T cell receptor beta chains below all came from one sample that was sequenced in a study of cytomegalovirus exposure and HLA in healthy donors (TCRdb year 2017). Libraries came from the immunoSEQ multiplex PCR assay. The clones in this table, taken by TCRdb from immuneACCESS, are in-frame only. Not every clone is retained; where verified, under half of the shortfall comes from an unresolved V gene, and the cause of the rest is unknown. The sample includes 200,000 or so clones, with around 83% observed a single time. The ten top clones hold roughly an eighth of the sample. Sequenced: PBMCs. Every receptor here comes from a woman in her twenties or thirties in good health and CMV-seropositive.

J is TRBJ2-7 and V is TRBV7-2; 12 bases map to TRBD2. The J segment lost 4 bases and the V segment lost 5 bases, leaving 15 bases of the junction unmatched. Germline V CDR1 and CDR2: SGHTA, FQGNSA. This CDR3 region has 18 residues. In nucleotides, the CDR3 is TGTGCCAGCAGCCACAGGGTGGAGACTAGCGGGAGACCGTACGAGCAGTACTTC. The encoded protein is CASSHRVETSGRPYEQYF. Full variable domain (missing parts from reference TRBV7-2 and TRBJ2-7): GAGVSQSPSNKVTEKGKDVELRCDPISGHTALYWYRQSLGQGLEFLIYFQGNSAPDKSGLPSDRFSAERTGGSVSTLTIQRTQQEDSAVYLCASSHRVETSGRPYEQYFGPGTRLTVT.

The chain carries TRBV7-9 and TRBJ1-5; D perhaps matches TRBD1 (5 bases). The CDR3 extends over 13 amino acids. Germline V gene sequence: CDR1 SEHNR, CDR2 FQNEAQ (reference sequence). The germline V and J ends were trimmed by 3 bases and 4 bases, with 7 bases remaining between them. This chain's CDR3 is CASSLGLNQPQHF. As DNA, the CDR3 is TGTGCCAGCAGCTTGGGACTTAATCAGCCCCAGCATTTT.

This clone came up a few times. One end of the junction varies from germline; a read error may be responsible. The genes are TRBV7-7 and TRBJ2-3; TRBD1 matches at 10 bases. The CDR3 consists of 15 residues. Looked up from germline, CDR1 is SSHAT and CDR2 is FNYEAQ (reference sequence). DNA for the CDR3: TGTGCTAGCAGTCGACAGGGGGCAAGCACAGATACGCAGTATTTT. Translation gives CASSRQGASTDTQYF.

The V gene is TRBV4-1, the J gene TRBJ2-3, with D perhaps TRBD2 (7 bases). Looked up from germline, CDR1 is MGHRA and CDR2 is YSYEKL. Deletions cut 0 bases from V and 0 bases from J, with 10 bases between. CDR3 length: 16 amino acids. CDR3 sequence: CASSQEWGGSTDTQYF. The CDR3 bases are TGCGCCAGCAGCCAAGAATGGGGGGGCAGCACAGATACGCAGTATTTT.

The chain uses TRBV10-1 and TRBJ2-3, with TRBD1 as a possible D gene (5 bases). The CDR3 is 14 amino acids. The germline V gene has CDR1 WNHNN and CDR2 SYGVQD (reference sequence). V lost 4 bases to trimming and J lost 2 bases, with 10 bases between them. CDR3 loop: CASSGQIFTDTQYF. In DNA, the CDR3 is TGCGCCAGCAGTGGACAGATCTTCACAGATACGCAGTATTTT.

This sequence joins TRBV19 and TRBJ2-1, with D possibly TRBD1 on 5 matching bases. V lost 3 bases, J lost 0 bases, and 9 bases lay in between. The CDR3 is made up of 15 amino acids. The germline CDR1 and CDR2 sequences are LNHDA and SQIVND (reference sequence). CDR3 sequence (DNA): TGTGCCAGTAGTATGGGGCTTCCCTCCTACAATGAGCAGTTCTTC. It specifies CASSMGLPSYNEQFF.

The sample holds many counts of this clone. V gene TRBV20-1 combines with J gene TRBJ2-3; the D gene is possibly TRBD2 (5 bases). The V end lost 6 bases, the J end lost 7 bases, and 8 bases lay between the germline ends. The CDR3 consists of 10 residues. Germline-derived CDR1 and CDR2 are DFQATT and SNEGSKA (reference sequence). The CDR3 DNA is TGCAGTGCCCAGCGGCATACGCAGTATTTT. The encoded protein is CSAQRHTQYF.

This sequence joins TRBV7-3 and TRBJ1-2; the D gene is possibly TRBD1 (5 bases). The germline gives CDR1 SGHTA, CDR2 FQGTGA. CDR3 length: 13 amino acids. V lost 5 bases and J lost 4, with 11 bases in between. DNA of the CDR3: TGTGCCAGCAGCCCTGGGGGGTTCTATGGCTACACCTTC. Protein: CASSPGGFYGYTF.

Only one count was recorded for this clone. The CDR3 loop is CASSGVGPQHF. The CDR3, as DNA: TGTGCCAGCTCAGGGGTAGGGCCCCAGCATTTT. The V call is TRBV28, the J call TRBJ1-5; a possible D gene is TRBD1 (6 bases). The CDR3 covers 11 residues. Deletions cut 8 bases from V and 9 bases from J, with 11 bases between. Germline V gene sequence: CDR1 MDHEN, CDR2 SYDVKM.

The chain combines TRBV28 with TRBJ1-1; D uncertain. V was clipped by 5 bases and J by 5 bases, with 9 bases between them. Looked up from germline, CDR1 is MDHEN and CDR2 is SYDVKM. This CDR3 has 12 residues. The CDR3 DNA reads TGTGCCAGCAGTCGGGCGGGTACTGAAGCTTTCTTT. Translated, it gives CASSRAGTEAFF.

A few counts support this clone. The chain joins TRBV18 to TRBJ1-2, with a weak D call TRBD1 (6 bases). The ends were cut back, 0 bases at V and 5 bases at J, with 10 bases in the middle. The germline CDR1 and CDR2 sequences are KGHSH and LQKENI. The length of the CDR3 is 14 residues. In DNA form, the CDR3 reads TGTGCCAGCTCACCACCGGGGGCGGCGTATGGCTACACCTTC. It is translated as CASSPPGAAYGYTF.

V is TRBV28 and J is TRBJ1-5; a weak D match, TRBD1 (5 bases). The CDR3 contains 16 residues. The ends were cut back, 6 bases at V and 6 bases at J, with 21 bases in the middle. Germline CDR1 reads MDHEN; CDR2 reads SYDVKM. The CDR3 loop is CASSLTPDSVRQPQHF. In nucleotides, the CDR3 is TGTGCCAGCAGCCTTACCCCTGACAGTGTCCGTCAGCCCCAGCATTTT.

The chain has TRBV10-3 and TRBJ2-2, with no clear D. Germline V gene lookup returns CDR1 ENHRY and CDR2 SYGVKD. This CDR3 comprises 13 residues. Trimming pared 3 bases from V and 1 base from J, leaving 3 bases between. The CDR3 DNA is TGTGCCATCAGTGACCGGAACACCGGGGAGCTGTTTTTT. Residues: CAISDRNTGELFF.

Here the CDR3 reads CASSPTQESVTQPQHF. CDR3 DNA sequence: TGTGCCAGCTCACCTACACAGGAGTCCGTGACTCAGCCCCAGCATTTT. This chain links TRBV18 with TRBJ1-5; maybe TRBD1 (5 bases). The germline CDR1 and CDR2 sequences are KGHSH and LQKENI. The CDR3 runs to 16 residues. The V gene lost 3 bases and the J gene lost 6 bases, with 18 bases spanning the gap.

DNA for the CDR3: TGTGCCAGCAGTGAGTTACTAGCGGGAGTCTATGAGCAGTTCTTC. Amino acids: CASSELLAGVYEQFF. The genes are TRBV6-4 and TRBJ2-1, with 11 bases identical to TRBD2. V was clipped by 3 bases and J by 8 bases; unmatched bases: 6. The CDR3 length is 15 residues. Germline V CDR1 and CDR2: MRHNA, SNTAGT.

V is TRBV4-1 and J is TRBJ1-4; D not resolved. CDR1 is MGHRA, CDR2 YSYEKL, per germline. Trimming took 0 bases from V and 7 from J, leaving 18 bases between them. The CDR3 runs 17 residues. CDR3 DNA sequence: TGCGCCAGCAGCCAAGATCGAGGGAAAGGGTTTGGTGAAAAACTGTTTTTT. This encodes CASSQDRGKGFGEKLFF.

In its sample, this clone was seen once. This sequence joins TRBV5-1 and TRBJ1-1, with TRBD1 identical over 9 bases. Germline V gives CDR1 SGHRS, CDR2 YFSETQ. The CDR3 is 15 residues long. With V trimmed by 4 bases and J by 4 bases, 8 bases remained unmatched. CDR3 sequence (DNA): TGCGCCAGCAGCGGGCCGGGACAGGGTACCACTGAAGCTTTCTTT. Translation: CASSGPGQGTTEAFF.

The chain carries TRBV5-6 and TRBJ2-3, with 10 bases aligning to TRBD2. Germline lookup yields CDR1 SGHDT and CDR2 YYEEEE. This CDR3 has 18 residues. V shed 0 bases, J shed 4 bases, and the junction held 11 bases outside the gene matches. CDR3 region: CASSLGPLAGVGSDTQYF. The CDR3 bases are TGTGCCAGCAGCTTGGGGCCCCTAGCGGGAGTGGGATCAGATACGCAGTATTTT.

V usage is TRBV6-6 and J usage is TRBJ2-7; D may be TRBD1 (5 bases). Germline V CDR1 and CDR2: MNHNY, SVGAGI (reference sequence). V lost 4 bases to trimming and J lost 6 bases, with 10 bases between them. The CDR3 is 12 amino acids. The CDR3 protein is CASSSRAVEQYF. In DNA, the CDR3 is TGTGCCAGCAGTTCCAGGGCTGTCGAGCAGTACTTC.

This chain uses TRBV5-8 with TRBJ1-4; 7 bases align to TRBD1. CDR3 length: 18 amino acids. From germline, CDR1 is SGHTS and CDR2 YDEGEE. Trimming removed 4 bases from V and 0 bases from J; junction bases left unmatched: 12. CDR3 nucleotides: TGTGCCAGCAGCCCGCCCTACAGGGGAACTGCAACTAATGAAAAACTGTTTTTT. It yields the protein CASSPPYRGTATNEKLFF.

With regard to this clone: Different DNA sequences within this sample yield the same CDR3. The V gene is TRBV2, the J gene TRBJ1-5; 8 bases fit TRBD1. This CDR3 is built from 13 residues. CDR1 is SNHLY, CDR2 FYNNEI, per germline. J was trimmed by 5 bases and V by 6 bases; bases with no gene match: 3. The CDR3 DNA sequence: TGTGCCAGCAGCGGGACAGGCGATCAGCCCCAGCATTTT. Translation gives CASSGTGDQPQHF.

The V and J genes are TRBV11-2 and TRBJ2-3; TRBD2 matches at 11 bases. The CDR3 has 18 amino acids. The V gene end was trimmed by 1 base and the J gene end by 3 bases; junction bases not matched to a gene: 9. Germline V gives CDR1 SGHAT, CDR2 FQNNGV. The CDR3 protein is CASSLGPLAGGFTDTQYF. The CDR3, as DNA: TGTGCCAGCAGCTTAGGTCCCCTAGCGGGAGGATTTACAGATACGCAGTATTTT.

This clone was counted only a few times. The chain uses TRBV2 and TRBJ1-5, with a tentative D call TRBD1 (6 bases). With 6 bases removed from V and 7 bases from J, the gap between germline ends came to 16 bases. Germline lookup yields CDR1 SNHLY and CDR2 FYNNEI. CDR3 length: 14 residues. The CDR3 DNA reads TGTGCCAGCAGCGCACAGGGAGTGGAGCAGCCCCAGCATTTT. Its protein product is CASSAQGVEQPQHF. Variable domain in full (rest from reference TRBV2 and TRBJ1-5): EPEVTQTPSHQVTQMGQEVILRCVPISNHLYFYWYRQILGQKVEFLVSFYNNEISEKSEIFDDQFSVERPDGSNFTLKIRSTKLEDSAMYFCASSAQGVEQPQHFGDGTRLSIL.

The rearrangement uses TRBV14 and TRBJ2-7; the match to TRBD1 covers 8 bases. This CDR3 comprises 15 residues. Germline CDR1 SGHDN, CDR2 FVKESK. V lost 4 bases and J lost 2; bases outside the gene matches: 7. The CDR3 DNA follows: TGTGCCAGCAGCCCTCTAGGGACAGGTCCCTACGAGCAGTACTTC. The encoded protein is CASSPLGTGPYEQYF.

The rearrangement joins TRBV6-5 to TRBJ1-2, with 11 positions matching TRBD1. The trim removed 2 bases at V and 8 bases at J, leaving 7 bases unmatched. This CDR3 has 15 amino acids. The germline gives CDR1 MNHEY, CDR2 SVGAGI. The CDR3 here is CASSYPDRGHIGYTF. Here the CDR3 DNA reads TGTGCCAGCAGTTACCCGGACAGGGGGCATATAGGCTACACCTTC.

V gene TRBV5-1 combines with J gene TRBJ1-2; tentative D call: TRBD1 (6 bases). CDR3 length equals 14 residues. The V end lost 1 base, the J end lost 6 bases, and 13 bases lay between the germline ends. Germline-derived CDR1 and CDR2 are SGHRS and YFSETQ. The CDR3 loop reads CASSLNMQGNGYTF. The CDR3 DNA follows: TGCGCCAGCAGCTTGAATATGCAGGGGAATGGCTACACCTTC.

The chain combines TRBV29-1 with TRBJ1-1, with 8 bases that match TRBD1. This CDR3 contains 14 residues. Looked up from germline, CDR1 is SQVTM and CDR2 is ANQGSEA. The V gene end was trimmed by 4 bases and the J gene end by 5 bases; junction bases not matched to a gene: 9. The CDR3 nucleotides are TGCAGCGTTGTACAGGGGGGGTCGCGAACTGAAGCTTTCTTT. Translated, it gives CSVVQGGSRTEAFF. The complete variable domain, with remaining parts taken from reference TRBV29-1 and TRBJ1-1, reads SAVISQKPSRDICQRGTSLTIQCQVDSQVTMMFWYRQQPGQSLTLIATANQGSEATYESGFVIDKFPISRPNLTFSTLTVSNMSPEDSSIYLCSVVQGGSRTEAFFGQGTRLTVV.